The clone carrying this T cell receptor (beta chain) has only a few counts. There are 16 residues in the CDR3. In germline, CDR1 is SGHNT, CDR2 YYREEE (reference sequence). The J segment lost 4 bases and the V segment lost 2 bases, leaving 9 bases of the junction unmatched. Original methodology: Researchers report that nucleated cell counts were estimated from reference gene primer amplification. Libraries were prepared by immunoSEQ multiplex PCR; TCRdb keeps only in-frame clonotypes and omits some of them. D and trimming were read from the DNA, whereas the V and J calls and clone size are those reported in that table. The sample lists over 45,000 clones; approximately 80% were seen once. The data belong to a study of blood T cell repertoires in COVID-19. Overall study context: The origin of the acute and convalescent COVID-19 samples was the United States, Italy and Spain. Sources were T cells, B-cell-depleted T cells, or PBMCs; the material itself was cDNA or gDNA.

The sequenced material came from peripheral blood. This sequence was found in a woman over 75 with active or convalescent COVID-19. The chain links TRBV5-4 to TRBJ2-3; 8 nucleotides agree with TRBD2. Here the CDR3 reads CASSFPGGQLADTQYF. In nucleotides, the CDR3 is TGTGCCAGCAGCTTTCCGGGGGGGCAGTTAGCAGATACGCAGTATTTT.